This T cell receptor beta chain comes out of a study of T cell responses to AZD1222 COVID-19 vaccine. Findings and limits, study-wide: No repertoire was sampled before or during the peak T cell response, only after it. Spike-specific TCR repertoires showed rising breadth and depth after two AZD1222 doses. Seropositive at baseline were only a handful of AZD1222 recipients.

In the case of this clone: Its antigen is currently unknown.

Germline loops: CDR1 SGHRS, CDR2 YFSETQ. The CDR3 loop spans 15 amino acids. Trimming took 4 bases from V and 3 from J; bases not matched to a gene: 9. Libraries were prepared by immunoSEQ multiplex PCR; TCRdb keeps only in-frame clonotypes and omits some of them. The sample shows approximately 110,000 clones, around 90% of them seen only once. The receptor was derived from an adult in good health. The genes are TRBV5-1 and TRBJ1-1, with 7 bases aligning to TRBD1. This specimen consisted of peripheral blood, obtained on day 0 of MenACWY control vaccination. Written as DNA, the CDR3 is TGCGCCAGCAGCCGGCGACAGGGAAGGCACACTGAAGCTTTCTTT. Translated, it gives CASSRRQGRHTEAFF.